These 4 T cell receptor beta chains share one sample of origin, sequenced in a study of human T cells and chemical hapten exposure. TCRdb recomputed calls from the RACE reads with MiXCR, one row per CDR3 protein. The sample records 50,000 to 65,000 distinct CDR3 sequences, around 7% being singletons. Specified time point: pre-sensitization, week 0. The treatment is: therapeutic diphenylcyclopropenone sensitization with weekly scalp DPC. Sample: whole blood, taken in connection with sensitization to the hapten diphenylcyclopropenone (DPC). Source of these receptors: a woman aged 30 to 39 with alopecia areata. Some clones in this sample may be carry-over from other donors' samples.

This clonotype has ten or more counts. CDR3 coding DNA: TGTGCCAGCAGTGGTGACAGGGGAAACATTCAGTACTTC. Its translation is CASSGDRGNIQYF. V is TRBV2 and J is TRBJ2-4, with 8 positions matching TRBD1. The V and J ends lost 4 bases and 6 bases, in that order; junction bases with no gene match: 2. From germline, CDR1 is SNHLY and CDR2 FYNNEI. The CDR3 is 13 residues long.

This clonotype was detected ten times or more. CDR3 DNA sequence: TGTGCCAGCACCTCCAATGGGTTAAATGAAAAACTGTTTTTT. This codes for CASTSNGLNEKLFF. This chain connects TRBV11-2 to TRBJ1-4; no clear D. V was shortened by 7 bases and J by 5 bases, with 14 bases between the two germline ends. This CDR3 is 14 amino acids long. CDR1 and CDR2 (germline): SGHAT, FQNNGV.

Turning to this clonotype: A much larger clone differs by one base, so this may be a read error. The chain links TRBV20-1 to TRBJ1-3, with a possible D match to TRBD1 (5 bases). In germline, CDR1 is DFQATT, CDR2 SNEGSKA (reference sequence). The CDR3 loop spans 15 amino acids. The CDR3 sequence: CSATSLREGRNAIYF. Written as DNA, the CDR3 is TGCAGTGCTACCTCTCTCAGGGAAGGTCGAAACGCCATATATTTT.

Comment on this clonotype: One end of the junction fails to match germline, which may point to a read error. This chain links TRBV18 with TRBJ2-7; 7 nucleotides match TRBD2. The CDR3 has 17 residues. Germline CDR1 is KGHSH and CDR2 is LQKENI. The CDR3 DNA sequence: TGTGCCAGCTCACCCCCCGGCGGGGGAAGATTTAACTACAAGCAGTACTTC. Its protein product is CASSPPGGGRFNYKQYF.